This TCR beta chain comes out of a study of cytomegalovirus exposure and HLA in healthy donors. Overall study context: The study's early data release held 75 million to 95 million unique TCRs from HLA-typed donors.

Comments on this clone: What it binds is unknown.

Trimming left V 3 bases short and J 1 base short, with 6 bases between. The germline CDR1 and CDR2 sequences are SNHLY and FYNNEI. The CDR3 extends over 13 amino acids. PCR involved 60 Vbeta and 13 Jbeta primers. Only in-frame clones appear in the TCRdb table, and some are missing; sequencing was by immunoSEQ multiplex PCR. The sample holds some 150,000 clones, about three quarters seen once. Overall study findings and caveats: Most TCR sequences were uncommon, yet certain public TCRs appeared in many donors. Being productive about 87% or about 30% of the time was typical of most TCR beta V segments in an earlier analysis.

Sequencing input: PBMCs. V gene TRBV2 combines with J gene TRBJ1-1, with D unclear. The receptor's source is a man between 40 and 49 years old in good health and CMV-seropositive. The CDR3 nucleotides read TGTGCCAGCAGTGAGGCTGAGAACACTGAAGCTTTCTTT. Amino acids: CASSEAENTEAFF.